This T cell receptor beta chain was identified during a study of blood T cell repertoires in COVID-19 (dated by TCRdb to the early 2020s). Broadly, across the study: The collaborator samples originated in the United States, Italy and Spain and spanned the acute and convalescent phases of COVID-19. The sample metadata nearly always contained a de-identified subject ID, COVID-19 status, age in years and sex. The repertoires were released in a freely available public database intended as a resource for research on the immune response to SARS-CoV-2. HLA class I and class II types, where available, came from metadata supplied by the sample provider rather than from assay-based typing. The prospective study material was composed of cDNA or gDNA derived from T cells, B-cell-depleted T cells, or PBMCs. Subjects who had been exposed to COVID-19, were actively infected with it, or had recovered from it provided the deeply sampled blood TCRbeta repertoires that made up the dataset. The samples were drawn from two sources: the first 160 participants of the ongoing ImmuneRACE study, and 1,200 or so subjects contributed by 6 global collaborators. Summary of the overall study and its limitations: The quantity of clinical and demographic metadata differed by source and by participant and was supplied without curation.

Of note for this clone: This receptor's antigen is unknown. One base away there is no much larger clone; base qualities are not given.

TCRbeta CDR3 regions were amplified from genomic DNA by means of the immunoSEQ Assay, a bias-controlled multiplex PCR. Processing in the source paper ran as follows. Nucleated cell counts per sample were estimated from amplification of reference gene primers within the assay. To quantify the absolute abundance of each unique TCRbeta CDR3 rearrangement, sequence reads were collapsed and filtered. Productive Simpson clonality was computed per sample as the square root of Simpson's diversity index over productive rearrangements. This is the immuneACCESS table as TCRdb keeps it, with only in-frame sequences that have V and J called. A part of the clones is gone; compared with another copy, unresolved V genes explain less than half, and the rest is unexplained. V and J calls and clone size follow that table, whereas D and trimming were derived from the DNA. The sample profile shows a few hundred thousand clones; 70% to 90% of them were found once. Of the sample, 7.8% falls within the top ten clones.

Including cysteine and phenylalanine, the CDR3 has 15 amino acids. The retained sequence is limited to the CDR3, 45 bases, with the frame set at the first base. CDR1 and CDR2 (SEHNR, FQNEAQ) derive from the germline V gene (reference sequence). V is pruned by 2 bases and J by 5 bases, leaving 6 bases of the junction without a gene match. Another Seattle source contributed samples from volunteer blood donors who had recovered from COVID-19. Whole blood was collected in K2EDTA tubes by collaborating institutions according to the institutions' own protocols. For TCRbeta analysis, collaborators shipped samples as frozen whole blood, isolated PBMCs, or DNA extracted from either of those sample types.

Specimen: peripheral blood. The receptor chain draws on TRBV7-9 and TRBJ2-5, with 9 bases in between that match TRBD2. This clonotype originated in a woman aged 50 to 65 who had recovered from COVID-19. At the DNA level, the sequence is TGTGCCAGCAGCTTACCCCTTAGCGGGAGTGAGACCCAGTACTTC. Its coded protein is CASSLPLSGSETQYF.